The 12 T cell receptor beta chains listed next were all sequenced from one sample in a study of glioma-infiltrating T cells. TCR alpha and beta CDR3 regions were amplified from RNA using iRepertoire nested multiplex PCR. MiXCR was run by TCRdb on the multiplex PCR reads, yielding one entry per CDR3 protein. Here the sample spans tens of thousands of distinct CDR3 sequences, 23% being singletons. The source material was glioma tissue, nonneoplastic brain tissue, or PBMCs (not recorded which). These receptors originate from a human donor with low-grade glioma or glioblastoma, undergoing nonglioma brain surgery, or in good health (not recorded which).

This clonotype was recorded many times. V usage is TRBV29-1 and J usage is TRBJ1-2, with TRBD1 identical over 7 bases. Unmatched junction bases numbered 8, after V lost 6 bases and J lost 4 bases. Per germline, CDR1 SQVTM and CDR2 ANQGSEA. This CDR3 has 13 residues. CDR3 amino acids: CSVRDSPAYGYTF. As DNA, the CDR3 is TGCAGCGTGAGGGACAGCCCTGCCTATGGCTACACCTTC.

This clonotype was detected a few times. This chain joins TRBV5-4 and TRBJ2-7; D remains unclear. Trimming cost V 6 bases and J 0 bases, with 10 bases left between them. Germline V gives CDR1 SGHNT, CDR2 YYREEE (reference sequence). The CDR3 is 13 residues long. The CDR3 bases are TGTGCCAGCACGGGCCCTAGCTCCTACGAGCAGTACTTC. Protein product: CASTGPSSYEQYF.

This clonotype has ten or more counts. V gene TRBV20-1 combines with J gene TRBJ1-5; no reliable D call. The length of the CDR3 is 14 residues. Germline-derived CDR1 and CDR2 are DFQATT and SNEGSKA (reference sequence). The V gene lost 3 bases and the J gene lost 4 bases, with 13 bases spanning the gap. CDR3 nucleotide sequence: TGCAGTGCTAGCACTGGGCGAGAGAATCAGCCCCAGCATTTT. Translating it yields CSASTGRENQPQHF.

The chain combines TRBV2 with TRBJ1-1; 7 positions agree with TRBD1. CDR3 length equals 15 residues. Germline-derived CDR1 and CDR2 are SNHLY and FYNNEI. With V trimmed by 4 bases and J by 1 base, 6 bases remained unmatched. The CDR3 sequence is CASSVGTAPNTEAFF. CDR3 sequence (DNA): TGTGCCAGCAGTGTCGGGACAGCTCCGAACACTGAAGCTTTCTTT.

This clonotype occurred many times. The CDR3 is CSARRGEETQYF. The CDR3 region has the DNA TGCAGTGCTAGACGGGGGGAGGAGACCCAGTACTTC. The chain recombines TRBV20-1 with TRBJ2-5, with 7 bases fitting TRBD2. J lost 5 bases, V lost 2 bases, and 2 bases had no gene match. The CDR3 has 12 residues. The germline gives CDR1 DFQATT, CDR2 SNEGSKA (reference sequence).

This clonotype was counted many times. The V and J genes are TRBV7-6 and TRBJ1-3; D gene unclear. V shed 3 bases and J shed 1 base, with 7 bases lying between them. Germline CDR1 reads SGHVS; CDR2 reads FNYEAQ. The length of the CDR3 is 14 residues. In DNA, the CDR3 is TGTGCCAGCAGCTTTACCCCGTCTGGAAACACCATATATTTT. Protein sequence: CASSFTPSGNTIYF.

This clonotype was observed a handful of times. V and J are TRBV7-7 and TRBJ2-2, with unresolved D. Trimming removed 2 bases at V and 0 bases at J, with 7 bases between. Germline V gene sequence: CDR1 SSHAT, CDR2 FNYEAQ (reference sequence). The CDR3 has 15 amino acids. The CDR3 region has the DNA TGTGCCAGCAGCTTACAAGGGACGAACACCGGGGAGCTGTTTTTT. This encodes CASSLQGTNTGELFF.

This clonotype was counted a few times. The chain uses TRBV7-2 and TRBJ1-2; D might be TRBD1 (6 bases). Germline CDR1 SGHTA, CDR2 FQGNSA. V lost 3 bases and J lost 2, with 16 bases in between. The CDR3 extends over 16 amino acids. The CDR3 coding sequence is TGTGCCAGCAGCTTCAACAGGGAGCCCCCCAACTATGGCTACACCTTC. Translated: CASSFNREPPNYGYTF.

As to this clonotype: A much larger clone lies one base from this, so it may be a read error. The chain is built from TRBV11-2 and TRBJ1-1, with no clear D. The CDR3 is made up of 14 amino acids. The germline V gene encodes CDR1 SGHAT and CDR2 FQNNGV. The CDR3 reads CANSLAGRNTEAFF. As DNA, the CDR3 is TGTGCCAACAGCTTAGCCGGAAGGAACACTGAAGCTTTCTTT.

The sample holds a few counts of this clonotype. The chain is built from TRBV7-9 and TRBJ1-1; D may be TRBD1 (5 bases). CDR3 length: 17 residues. CDR1 is SEHNR, CDR2 FQNEAQ, per germline (reference sequence). V shed 4 bases and J shed 1 base, with 19 bases lying between them. The CDR3 region has the DNA TGTGCCAGCAGCTCCGGGACCGCTCTTAGGGCGAACACTGAAGCTTTCTTT. Its protein product is CASSSGTALRANTEAFF.

The genes are TRBV5-1 and TRBJ1-2; weak D call: TRBD1 (5 bases). V was pared by 4 bases and J by 2 bases, with 9 bases between. From germline, CDR1 is SGHRS and CDR2 YFSETQ. This CDR3 is 13 amino acids long. DNA of the CDR3: TGCGCCAGCAGCACGACAGCGAACTATGGCTACACCTTC. Its protein is CASSTTANYGYTF.

This clonotype has just one count. The germline gene is not matched at one end of the junction; a read error may be the cause. J is TRBJ2-1 and V is TRBV3-1; 8 positions match TRBD2. Germline loops: CDR1 LGHDT, CDR2 YNNKEL (reference sequence). There are 17 residues in the CDR3. Here the CDR3 reads CDSSQAPAGDLYNEQFF. The CDR3 coding sequence is TGTGACAGCAGCCAAGCCCCAGCGGGGGACTTATACAATGAGCAGTTCTTC.